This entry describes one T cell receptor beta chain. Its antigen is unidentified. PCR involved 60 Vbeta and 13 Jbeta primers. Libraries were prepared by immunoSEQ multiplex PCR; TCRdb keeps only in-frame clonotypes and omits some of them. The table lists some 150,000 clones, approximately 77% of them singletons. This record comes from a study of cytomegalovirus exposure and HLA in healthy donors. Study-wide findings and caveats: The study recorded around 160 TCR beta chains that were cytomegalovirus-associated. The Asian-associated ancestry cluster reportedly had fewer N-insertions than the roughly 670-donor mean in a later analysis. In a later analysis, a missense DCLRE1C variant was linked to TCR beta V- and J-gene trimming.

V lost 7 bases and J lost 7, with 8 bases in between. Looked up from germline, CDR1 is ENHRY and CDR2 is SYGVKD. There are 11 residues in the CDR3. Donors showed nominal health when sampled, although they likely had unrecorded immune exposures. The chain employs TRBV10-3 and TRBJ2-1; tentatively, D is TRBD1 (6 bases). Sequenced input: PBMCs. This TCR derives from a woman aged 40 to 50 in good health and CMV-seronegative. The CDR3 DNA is TGTGCCATCACCGACAGGAATGAGCAGTTCTTC. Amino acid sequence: CAITDRNEQFF.